The text below deals with one T cell receptor beta chain. This clone occurred a few times. Its antigen has not been determined. The input lacks base qualities; no much larger clone sits a single base away. Measured from the cysteine to the phenylalanine, the CDR3 is 17 residues long. Just the 51-base CDR3 DNA is kept, in frame starting at base 1. Clipping removes 4 bases from V and 2 bases from J, with 12 as the unmatched junction base count. Based on the germline V gene, the CDR1 and CDR2 sequences are LGHNA and YNFKEQ. The sample is drawn from a study of beta chain features in type 1 diabetes (dated by TCRdb to between 2017 and 2018). At the level of the whole study: No differences in mean age, gender distribution, total cell number or subset yield were found between patients and healthy donors. A total of over 90,000,000 sorted cells were examined across all samples, and a strong correlation was observed between cell number per subset and RNA yield. In the study, recently diagnosed type 1 diabetes patients and matched healthy donors were compared on the TCRB repertoires of their sorted circulating CD4+ T cell subsets. Naive and central memory subsets were obtained from all 30 or so donors, but regulatory and stem cell-like memory subsets were isolated from only 8 patients and about 8 healthy donors.

The entire isolated RNA was reverse transcribed using the High Capacity cDNA Reverse Transcription Kit, and thus expressed TCRB transcripts were sequenced. Deep immunoSEQ sequencing was performed on naive, central memory and regulatory T cell samples, with an average of roughly 4 million total reads per sample. Sorted cells were lysed in RLT buffer and RNA was extracted with DNase-treated RNeasy Micro or Mini kits, depending on cell number. Each cell subset was processed on its own to prevent cross-contamination, while patient and healthy donor samples were processed together. The immunoSEQ multiplex PCR was used to amplify TCRB sequences from cDNA, generating 87-bp fragments that spanned the CDR3 region. The amplicons were sequenced using the Illumina HiSeq platform. The study's processing was this. PCR bias was corrected computationally using synthetic template baselines, and reads within Hamming distance 2 were collapsed, with unmergeable singletons discarded. Reads were aligned against IMGT to assign V, D and J genes, CDR3 length and insertions or deletions at six rearrangement sites. Within each subset, clonotype counts were normalized to the number of sorted cells before true diversity and Gini coefficients were calculated with the tcR R package. Repertoire sharing was quantified using the overlap coefficient calculated on TCRB nucleotide sequences. TCRdb took this table from immuneACCESS and kept in-frame rearrangements with V and J called. Such tables lack part of the clones; where checked against another copy, unresolved V genes explain under half of the gap, and the rest is unexplained. V and J calls and clone size come straight from that table; D and trimming were deduced from the DNA. The sample table contains 120,000 to 150,000 clones; only one count was recorded for around 13% of them. The leading ten clones occupy less than 1.5% of the sample.

From each donor, a single peripheral blood sample of 95 to 150 mL on average was drawn into heparinised tubes. Using a panel that included CD45RO, CCR7, CD25, CD127, CD95 and CD27, naive, central memory, regulatory and stem cell-like memory CD4+ T cells were sorted on a BD FACSAria II. A purity above 98% was achieved for all sorted populations. PBMCs were isolated immediately by Lymphoprep density gradient centrifugation and stained directly without culture. So that batch effects would be minimized, each experiment stained and sorted samples in pairs, pairing one healthy donor with one patient. The study at large found these results: At VDJ recombination sites, type 1 diabetes patients had fewer insertions and more deleted nucleotides, which implies abnormalities in thymic rearrangement. A moderate but significant shortening of TCRB CDR3 length was observed in type 1 diabetes patients in all four CD4+ subsets. Because cDNA was sequenced instead of genomic DNA, highly expressing activated cells could be over-represented, though the groups showed no difference in activation or CD3 levels. HLA sub-analyses involved small numbers of individuals, so any influence of HLA type on TCRB rearrangement remained unresolved. PCR may preferentially amplify shorter templates, but because patient and control samples were amplified and corrected together, any resulting skew would affect both groups equally. Naive, central memory and regulatory TCRB repertoires appeared to be more alike among patients than among healthy donors.

The TCR comes from a young man with type 1 diabetes. In this chain, TRBV4-2 is recombined with TRBJ2-7; 9 of the junction bases match TRBD2. Sequencing was performed on central memory CD4+ T cells from blood. The DNA reads TGTGCCAGCAGCCTGGGTAGCGGGAGATTTACCCCCTACGAGCAGTACTTC. The encoded protein is CASSLGSGRFTPYEQYF.